This T cell receptor (beta chain) was profiled in a study of T cell changes during pregnancy in multiple sclerosis. The data were produced by immunoSEQ multiplex PCR, yet TCRdb's version contains in-frame clones alone and is incomplete. The sample consists of some 100,000 clones, about 94% of them appearing once. The sequences come from peripheral blood, collected before pregnancy. This sequence was found in a female donor with multiple sclerosis, enrolled in a pregnancy study.

CDR3 amino acids: CASSTSRSGGELFF. The CDR3 DNA sequence: TGTGCCAGTAGTACTAGTAGGTCGGGCGGGGAGCTGTTTTTT. The chain has TRBV19 and TRBJ2-2; D ambiguous. CDR1 is LNHDA and CDR2 is SQIVND in the germline V gene (reference sequence). The CDR3 runs 14 residues. Trimming stripped 4 bases from V and 7 bases from J, with 13 bases between.